There are a few counts of the clone carrying this T cell receptor (beta chain). Unmatched junction bases numbered 6, after V lost 3 bases and J lost 1 base. Germline V gene sequence: CDR1 SGHDT, CDR2 YYEEEE. The CDR3 runs to 16 residues. These data belong to a study of cytomegalovirus exposure and HLA in healthy donors. Study at large: Of approximately 400 genotyped donors, 65% to 85% clustered with self-reported Caucasian donors.

PCR amplification relied on 60 Vbeta primers (plus 13 Jbeta primers). Sequenced by immunoSEQ multiplex PCR; TCRdb stores in-frame clones only, minus some. The sample shows more than 95,000 clones, 60% to 80% of them seen only once. The TCR comes from a man aged 55 to 69 in good health and CMV-seropositive. This chain connects TRBV5-6 to TRBJ2-2, with 7 bases lining up with TRBD1. The source material was PBMCs. CDR3 DNA: TGTGCCAGCAGCTACACAGGGGCCGGGAACACCGGGGAGCTGTTTTTT. Translating gives CASSYTGAGNTGELFF. Combining the CDR3 with reference TRBV5-6 and TRBJ2-2 gives the whole variable domain DAGVTQSPTHLIKTRGQQVTLRCSPKSGHDTVSWYQQALGQGPQFIFQYYEEEERQRGNFPDRFSGHQFPNYSSELNVNALLLGDSALYLCASSYTGAGNTGELFFGEGSRLTVL.